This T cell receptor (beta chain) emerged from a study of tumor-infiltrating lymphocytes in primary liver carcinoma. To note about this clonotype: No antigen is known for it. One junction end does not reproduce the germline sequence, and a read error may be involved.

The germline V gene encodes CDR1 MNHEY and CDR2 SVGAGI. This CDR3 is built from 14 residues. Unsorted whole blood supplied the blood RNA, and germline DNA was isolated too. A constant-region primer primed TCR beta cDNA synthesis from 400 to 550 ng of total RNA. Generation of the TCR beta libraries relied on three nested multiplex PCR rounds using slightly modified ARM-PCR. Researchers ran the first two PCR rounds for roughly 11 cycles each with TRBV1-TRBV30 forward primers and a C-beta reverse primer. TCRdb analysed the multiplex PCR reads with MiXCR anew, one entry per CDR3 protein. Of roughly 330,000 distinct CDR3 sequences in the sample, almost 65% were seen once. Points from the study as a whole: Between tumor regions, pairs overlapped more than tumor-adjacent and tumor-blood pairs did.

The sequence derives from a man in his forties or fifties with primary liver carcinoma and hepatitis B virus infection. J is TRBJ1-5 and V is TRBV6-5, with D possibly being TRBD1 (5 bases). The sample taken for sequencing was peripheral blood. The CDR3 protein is CASSYSRVCHPQHF. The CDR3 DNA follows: TGCGCCAGCAGTTACAGCAGGGTGTGTCATCCTCAGCATTTT.